This TCR beta chain originates from a study of shared clonotypes between healthy human individuals. V was clipped by 5 bases and J by 1 base, with 15 bases between them. Germline lookup yields CDR1 SGHVS and CDR2 FQNEAQ. This CDR3 has 16 residues. The table came from immunoSEQ multiplex PCR; TCRdb's copy has only in-frame clones and leaves some out. The sample lists fewer than 1 million clones, around 96% occurring once. The naive CD8 subset, CD45RO-negative cells positively selected for CCR7, excluded terminally differentiated effector memory CD45RA+ cells. The V call is TRBV7-8, the J call TRBJ2-1, with D possibly matching TRBD1 (6 bases). Material for sequencing was naive CD8+ T cells sorted from blood. The TCR sequence derives from a man aged 30-40 years in good health. The CDR3 DNA is TGTGCCAGCAGCCCCCCAGGGGCAGTTTCCTACAATGAGCAGTTCTTC. Its protein product is CASSPPGAVSYNEQFF.